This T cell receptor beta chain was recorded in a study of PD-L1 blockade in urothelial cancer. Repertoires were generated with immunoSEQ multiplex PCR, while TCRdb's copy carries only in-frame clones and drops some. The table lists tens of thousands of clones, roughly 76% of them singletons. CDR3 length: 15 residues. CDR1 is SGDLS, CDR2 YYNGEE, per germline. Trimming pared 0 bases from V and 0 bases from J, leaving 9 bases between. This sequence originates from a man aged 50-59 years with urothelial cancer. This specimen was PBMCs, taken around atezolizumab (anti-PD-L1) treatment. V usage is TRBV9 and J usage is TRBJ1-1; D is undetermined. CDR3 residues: CASSVDPGMNTEAFF. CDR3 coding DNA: TGTGCCAGCAGCGTAGATCCAGGAATGAACACTGAAGCTTTCTTT.